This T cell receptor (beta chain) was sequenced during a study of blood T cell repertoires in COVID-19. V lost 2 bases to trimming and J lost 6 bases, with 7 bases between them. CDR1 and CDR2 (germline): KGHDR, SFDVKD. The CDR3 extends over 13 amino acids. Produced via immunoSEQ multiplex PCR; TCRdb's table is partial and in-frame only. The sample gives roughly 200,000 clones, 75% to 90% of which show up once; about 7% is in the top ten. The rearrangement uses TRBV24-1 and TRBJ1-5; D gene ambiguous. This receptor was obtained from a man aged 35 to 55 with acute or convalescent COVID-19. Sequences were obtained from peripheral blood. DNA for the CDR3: TGTGCCACCAGTGATTCCCGGGGTCAGCCCCAGCATTTT. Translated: CATSDSRGQPQHF.